This T cell receptor (beta chain) appears in the sequencing data of a study of cytomegalovirus exposure and HLA in healthy donors. Study information: The same platform was used for the 130 or so validation repertoires as for the 666 first-cohort repertoires, as reported in a later analysis.

On this clone: Its cognate antigen is unknown.

The protocol was immunoSEQ multiplex PCR, while the TCRdb copy is restricted to in-frame clones and leaves out a portion. The repertoire consists of tens of thousands of clones, with roughly nine tenths occurring once and the leading ten covering about 2.2%. Germline trimming cut 3 bases from V and 4 bases from J; bases unmatched to any gene: 10. This CDR3 region has 16 residues. CDR1 SNHLY and CDR2 FYNNEI come from the germline V gene. The study's findings and limits: Rare TCR sequences dominated, though some public TCRs recurred in many donors. Subsequent analysis found a tendency for first-cohort TCR clusters to co-occur within the 120 or so validation repertoires.

The origin of this receptor is a woman in her twenties or thirties in good health and CMV-seronegative. Input material: PBMCs. This sequence joins TRBV2 and TRBJ2-3; TRBD1 agrees at 7 bases. For the CDR3, the DNA is TGTGCCAGCAGTGAGAGGGACAGACTCGTCCCAGATACGCAGTATTTT. This gives the protein CASSERDRLVPDTQYF.